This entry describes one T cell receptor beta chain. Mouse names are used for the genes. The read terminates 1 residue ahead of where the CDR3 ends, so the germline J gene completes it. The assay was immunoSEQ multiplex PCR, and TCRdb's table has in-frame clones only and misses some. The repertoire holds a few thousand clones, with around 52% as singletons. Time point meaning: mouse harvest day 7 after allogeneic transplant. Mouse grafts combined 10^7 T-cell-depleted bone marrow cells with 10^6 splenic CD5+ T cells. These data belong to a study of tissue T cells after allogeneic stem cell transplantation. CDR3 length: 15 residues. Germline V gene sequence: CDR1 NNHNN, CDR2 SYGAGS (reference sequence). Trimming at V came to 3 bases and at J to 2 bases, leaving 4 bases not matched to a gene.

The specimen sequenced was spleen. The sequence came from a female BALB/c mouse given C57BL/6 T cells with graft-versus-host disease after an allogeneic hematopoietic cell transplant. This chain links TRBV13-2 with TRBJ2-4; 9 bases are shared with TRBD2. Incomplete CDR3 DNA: TGTGCCAGCGGTGGCGACTGGGGGTATCAAAACACCTTGTAC. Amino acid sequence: CASGGDWGYQNTLY. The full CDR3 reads CASGGDWGYQNTLYF.